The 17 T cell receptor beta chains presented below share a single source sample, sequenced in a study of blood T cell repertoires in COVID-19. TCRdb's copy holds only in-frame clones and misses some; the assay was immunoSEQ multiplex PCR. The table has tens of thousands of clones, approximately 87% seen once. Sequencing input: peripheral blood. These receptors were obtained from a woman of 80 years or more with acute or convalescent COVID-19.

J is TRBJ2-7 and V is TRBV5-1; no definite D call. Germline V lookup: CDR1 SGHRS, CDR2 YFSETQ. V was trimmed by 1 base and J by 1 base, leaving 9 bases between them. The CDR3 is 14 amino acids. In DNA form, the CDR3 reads TGCGCCAGCAGCTTGCAAACTGAGTCCTACGAGCAGTACTTC. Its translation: CASSLQTESYEQYF.

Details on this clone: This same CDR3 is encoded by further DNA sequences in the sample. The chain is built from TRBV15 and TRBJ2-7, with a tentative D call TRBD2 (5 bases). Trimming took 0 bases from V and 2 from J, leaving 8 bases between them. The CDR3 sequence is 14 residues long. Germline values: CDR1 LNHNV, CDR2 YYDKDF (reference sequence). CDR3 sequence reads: CATSRDRGPYEQYF. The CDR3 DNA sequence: TGTGCCACCAGCAGAGATCGAGGGCCCTACGAGCAGTACTTC.

The CDR3 DNA sequence: TGTGCCAGCAGCTTATTGGCGGGGGGGCCCACCGGGGAGCTGTTTTTT. It yields the protein CASSLLAGGPTGELFF. The chain recombines TRBV7-3 with TRBJ2-2, with 9 bases aligning to TRBD2. The CDR3 is 16 residues long. Germline trimming cut 2 bases from V and 4 bases from J; bases unmatched to any gene: 5. Germline CDR1 reads SGHTA; CDR2 reads FQGTGA.

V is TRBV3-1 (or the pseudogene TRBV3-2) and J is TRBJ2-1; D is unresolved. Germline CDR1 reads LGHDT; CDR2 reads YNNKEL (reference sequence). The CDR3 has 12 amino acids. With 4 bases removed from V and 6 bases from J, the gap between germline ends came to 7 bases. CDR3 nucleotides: TGTGCCAGCAGCCGCACGGGCAATGAGCAGTTCTTC. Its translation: CASSRTGNEQFF.

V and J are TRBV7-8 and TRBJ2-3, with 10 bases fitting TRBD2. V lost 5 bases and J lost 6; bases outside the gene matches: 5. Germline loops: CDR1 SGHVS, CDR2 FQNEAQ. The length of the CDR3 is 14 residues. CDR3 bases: TGTGCCAGCAGCCTTAGCGGGGGGTGGGATACGCAGTATTTT. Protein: CASSLSGGWDTQYF.

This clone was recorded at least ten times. This CDR3 reads CASSEWGGVNYGYTF. As DNA, the CDR3 is TGTGCCAGCAGTGAATGGGGGGGGGTTAACTATGGCTACACCTTC. The chain carries TRBV25-1 and TRBJ1-2, with D possibly TRBD1 on 5 matching bases. The V end lost 1 base, the J end lost 1 base, and 10 bases lay between the germline ends. This CDR3 is built from 15 residues. Germline V CDR1 and CDR2: MGHDK, SYGVNS.

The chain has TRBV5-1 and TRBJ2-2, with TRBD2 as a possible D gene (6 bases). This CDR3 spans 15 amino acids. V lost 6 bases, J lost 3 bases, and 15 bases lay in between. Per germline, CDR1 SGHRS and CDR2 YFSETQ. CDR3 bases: TGCGCCAGCACGAGGACCGGGGGAGACACCGGGGAGCTGTTTTTT. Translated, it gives CASTRTGGDTGELFF. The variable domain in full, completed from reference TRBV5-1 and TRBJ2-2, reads KAGVTQTPRYLIKTRGQQVTLSCSPISGHRSVSWYQQTPGQGLQFLFEYFSETQRNKGNFPGRFSGRQFSNSRSEMNVSTLELGDSALYLCASTRTGGDTGELFFGEGSRLTVL.

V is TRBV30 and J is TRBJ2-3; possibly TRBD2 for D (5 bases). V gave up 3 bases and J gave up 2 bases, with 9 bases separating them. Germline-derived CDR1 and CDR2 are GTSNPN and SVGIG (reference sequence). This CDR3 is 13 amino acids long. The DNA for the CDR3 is TGTGCCTGGAGCCCCGGGAACACAGATACGCAGTATTTT. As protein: CAWSPGNTDTQYF.

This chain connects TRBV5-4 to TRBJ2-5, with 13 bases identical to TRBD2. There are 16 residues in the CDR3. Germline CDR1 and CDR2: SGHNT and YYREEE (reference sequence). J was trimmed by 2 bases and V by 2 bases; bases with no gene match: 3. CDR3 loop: CASSFRLAGGQETQYF. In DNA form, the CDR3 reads TGTGCCAGCAGCTTTAGACTAGCGGGGGGACAAGAGACCCAGTACTTC. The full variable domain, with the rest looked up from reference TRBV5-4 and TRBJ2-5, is ETGVTQSPTHLIKTRGQQVTLRCSSQSGHNTVSWYQQALGQGPQFIFQYYREEENGRGNFPPRFSGLQFPNYSSELNVNALELDDSALYLCASSFRLAGGQETQYFGPGTRLLVL.

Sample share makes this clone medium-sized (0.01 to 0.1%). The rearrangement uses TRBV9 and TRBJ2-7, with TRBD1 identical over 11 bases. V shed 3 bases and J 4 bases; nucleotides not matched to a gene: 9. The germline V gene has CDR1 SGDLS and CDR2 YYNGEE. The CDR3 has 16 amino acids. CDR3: CASSDPTDRGPYEQYF. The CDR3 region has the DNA TGTGCCAGCAGCGACCCGACGGACAGGGGGCCATACGAGCAGTACTTC.

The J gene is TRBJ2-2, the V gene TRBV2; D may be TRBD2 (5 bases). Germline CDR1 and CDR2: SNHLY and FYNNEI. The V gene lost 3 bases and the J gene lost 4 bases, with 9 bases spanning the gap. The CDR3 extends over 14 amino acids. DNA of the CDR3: TGTGCCAGCAGTGATAAGCGGAGCACCGGGGAGCTGTTTTTT. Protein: CASSDKRSTGELFF.

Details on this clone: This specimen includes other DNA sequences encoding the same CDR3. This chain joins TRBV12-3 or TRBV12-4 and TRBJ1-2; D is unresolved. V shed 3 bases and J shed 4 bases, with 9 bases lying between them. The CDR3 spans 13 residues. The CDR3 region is CASSLAASYGYTF. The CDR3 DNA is TGTGCCAGCAGTTTGGCAGCTAGCTATGGCTACACCTTC.

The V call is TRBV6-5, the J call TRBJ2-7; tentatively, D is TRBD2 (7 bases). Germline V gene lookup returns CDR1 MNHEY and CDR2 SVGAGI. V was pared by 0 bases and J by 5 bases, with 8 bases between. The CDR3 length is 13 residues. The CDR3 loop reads CASSYSGGHEQYF. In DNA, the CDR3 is TGTGCCAGCAGTTACTCGGGGGGGCACGAGCAGTACTTC.

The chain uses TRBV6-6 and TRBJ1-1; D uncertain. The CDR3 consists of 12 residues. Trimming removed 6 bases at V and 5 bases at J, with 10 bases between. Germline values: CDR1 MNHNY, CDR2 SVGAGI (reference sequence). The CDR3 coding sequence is TGTGCCAGCAGGCGAACCGGGACTGAAGCTTTCTTT. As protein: CASRRTGTEAFF.

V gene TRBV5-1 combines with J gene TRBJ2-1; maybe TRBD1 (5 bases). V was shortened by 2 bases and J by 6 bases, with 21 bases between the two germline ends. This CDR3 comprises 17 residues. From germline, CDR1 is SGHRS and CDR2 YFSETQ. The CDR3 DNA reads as TGCGCCAGCAGCTTTTTTTCCAGGGAAAAAGCCCCCAATGAGCAGTTCTTC. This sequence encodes CASSFFSREKAPNEQFF.

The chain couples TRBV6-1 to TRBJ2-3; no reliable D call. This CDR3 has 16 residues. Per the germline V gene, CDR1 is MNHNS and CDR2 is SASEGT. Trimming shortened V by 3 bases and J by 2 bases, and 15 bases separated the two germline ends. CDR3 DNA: TGTGCCAGCAGTGATAATCCGCGACTCCACACAGATACGCAGTATTTT. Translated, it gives CASSDNPRLHTDTQYF.

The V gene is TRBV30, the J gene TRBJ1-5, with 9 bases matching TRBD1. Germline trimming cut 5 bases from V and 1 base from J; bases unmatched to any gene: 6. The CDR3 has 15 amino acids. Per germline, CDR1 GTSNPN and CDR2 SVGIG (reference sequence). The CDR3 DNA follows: TGTGCCTGGTCCGAACAGGGGGCAAGCAATCAGCCCCAGCATTTT. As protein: CAWSEQGASNQPQHF.